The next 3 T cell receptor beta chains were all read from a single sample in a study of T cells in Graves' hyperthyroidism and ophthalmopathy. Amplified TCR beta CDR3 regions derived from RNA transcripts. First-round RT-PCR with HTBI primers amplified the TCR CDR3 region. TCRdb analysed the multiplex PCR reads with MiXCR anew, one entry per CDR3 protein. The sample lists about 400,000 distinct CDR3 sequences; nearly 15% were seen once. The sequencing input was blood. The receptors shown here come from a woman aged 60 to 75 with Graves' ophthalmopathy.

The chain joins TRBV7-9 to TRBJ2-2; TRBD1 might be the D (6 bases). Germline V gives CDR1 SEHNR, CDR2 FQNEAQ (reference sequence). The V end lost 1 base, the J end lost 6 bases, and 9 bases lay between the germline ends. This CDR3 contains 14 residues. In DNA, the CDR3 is TGTGCCAGCAGCTTAGGTGACAGGTCCGGGGAGCTGTTTTTT. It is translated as CASSLGDRSGELFF.

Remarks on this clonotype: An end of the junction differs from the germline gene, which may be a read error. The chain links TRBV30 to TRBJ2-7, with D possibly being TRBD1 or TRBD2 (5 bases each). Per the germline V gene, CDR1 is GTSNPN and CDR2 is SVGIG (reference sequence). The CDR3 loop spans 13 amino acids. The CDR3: CASRGTQGSEQYF. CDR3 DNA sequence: TGCGCCAGCAGAGGGACCCAGGGTTCCGAGCAGTACTTC.

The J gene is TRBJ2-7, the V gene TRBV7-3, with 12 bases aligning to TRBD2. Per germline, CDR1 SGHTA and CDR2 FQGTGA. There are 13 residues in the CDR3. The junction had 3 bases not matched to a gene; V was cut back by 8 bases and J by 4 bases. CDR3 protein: CASALAGGYEQYF. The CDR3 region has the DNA TGTGCCAGCGCGCTAGCGGGAGGGTACGAGCAGTACTTC.